This entry lists 26 T cell receptor beta chains sequenced from one sample in a study of cytomegalovirus exposure and HLA in healthy donors. Primers: 60 Vbeta forward and 13 Jbeta reverse. Measured with immunoSEQ multiplex PCR; TCRdb has only the in-frame clones, and not every one. The repertoire holds 180,000 or so clones, with 78% as singletons. The sequencing sample was made of PBMCs. The origin of the receptors is a female donor in good health and CMV-seronegative.

The J gene is TRBJ2-5, the V gene TRBV29-1; 7 bases line up with TRBD1. This CDR3 region has 12 residues. V shed 7 bases, J shed 5 bases, and the junction held 7 bases outside the gene matches. Looked up from germline, CDR1 is SQVTM and CDR2 is ANQGSEA. The CDR3 DNA reads TGCAGCGCAACAGGGGATCGGGAGACCCAGTACTTC. Protein product: CSATGDRETQYF.

The chain combines TRBV5-6 with TRBJ1-4; 7 nucleotides line up with TRBD1. This CDR3 comprises 15 residues. V lost 4 bases to trimming and J lost 6 bases; unmatched junction nucleotides: 9. CDR1 SGHDT and CDR2 YYEEEE come from the germline V gene. The CDR3 spells CASSREGAVDEKLFF. Here the CDR3 DNA reads TGTGCCAGCAGCCGGGAGGGGGCTGTTGATGAAAAACTGTTTTTT.

As for this clone: This CDR3 is also generated by other DNA sequences in the sample. The rearrangement uses TRBV6-1 and TRBJ1-2; 7 nucleotides agree with TRBD1. The CDR3 is 15 residues long. Germline CDR1 is MNHNS and CDR2 is SASEGT. Trimming at V came to 1 base and at J to 2 bases, leaving 4 bases not matched to a gene. DNA of the CDR3: TGTGCCAGCAGTGAAGGAGGGGGCGCCAACTATGGCTACACCTTC. Its translation: CASSEGGGANYGYTF.

The rearrangement uses TRBV7-2 and TRBJ2-7; 8 bases are shared with TRBD2. The V gene's germline CDR1 is SGHTA and CDR2 FQGNSA. The CDR3 spans 18 residues. Unmatched junction bases numbered 16, after V lost 4 bases and J lost 2 bases. CDR3 loop: CASSSLRLEAGVAYEQYF. DNA for the CDR3: TGTGCCAGCAGCTCCCTAAGGCTGGAAGCGGGGGTAGCCTACGAGCAGTACTTC.

This clone was seen more than once but under ten times. CDR3 loop: CASSQSARGTGRYEQYF. For the CDR3, the DNA is TGTGCCAGCAGCCAATCGGCCAGGGGGACAGGGAGGTACGAGCAGTACTTC. This rearrangement joins TRBV4-2 to TRBJ2-7; 9 bases fit TRBD1. The CDR3 sequence is 17 residues long. Germline V gene data show CDR1 as LGHNA and CDR2 as YNFKEQ. V gave up 2 bases and J gave up 4 bases; unmatched junction bases: 12.

The gene calls are TRBV5-1 and TRBJ1-1; D perhaps matches TRBD1 (5 bases). Trimming removed 9 bases from V and 0 bases from J, with 12 bases in between. Germline loops: CDR1 SGHRS, CDR2 YFSETQ. The CDR3 consists of 13 residues. CDR3 bases: TGCGCCACCAGTGGGGGGGTGAACACTGAAGCTTTCTTT. Protein: CATSGGVNTEAFF.

The CDR3 protein is CASSYRQGSDNEQFF. The CDR3 region has the DNA TGCGCCAGCAGCTACCGACAGGGGTCGGACAATGAGCAGTTCTTC. This sequence joins TRBV5-1 and TRBJ2-1, with 8 bases fitting TRBD1. Germline V lookup: CDR1 SGHRS, CDR2 YFSETQ. This CDR3 region has 15 residues. The trim removed 3 bases at V and 5 bases at J, leaving 7 bases unmatched.

The rearrangement joins TRBV5-1 to TRBJ1-4; 8 nucleotides line up with TRBD1. CDR1 and CDR2 (germline): SGHRS, YFSETQ. The CDR3 extends over 15 amino acids. With 4 bases clipped from V and 2 bases from J, the junction kept 4 bases outside the gene matches. This CDR3 is CASSSSGGTNEKLFF. The CDR3 bases are TGCGCCAGCAGCAGTTCAGGGGGCACTAATGAAAAACTGTTTTTT. The full variable domain, rest sourced from reference TRBV5-1 and TRBJ1-4, is KAGVTQTPRYLIKTRGQQVTLSCSPISGHRSVSWYQQTPGQGLQFLFEYFSETQRNKGNFPGRFSGRQFSNSRSEMNVSTLELGDSALYLCASSSSGGTNEKLFFGSGTQLSVL.

V usage is TRBV27 and J usage is TRBJ2-5; D call uncertain. Germline-derived CDR1 and CDR2 are MNHEY and SMNVEV (reference sequence). There are 14 residues in the CDR3. V was trimmed by 5 bases and J by 5 bases, leaving 15 bases between them. The DNA of the CDR3 is TGTGCCAGCAGTATCTCATCGCCCCAGGAGACCCAGTACTTC. As protein: CASSISSPQETQYF.

The rearrangement joins TRBV28 to TRBJ2-4, with D possibly TRBD2 on 6 matching bases. From germline, CDR1 is MDHEN and CDR2 SYDVKM. The CDR3 runs to 14 residues. The germline V and J ends were trimmed by 6 bases and 6 bases, with 15 bases remaining between them. The CDR3 DNA is TGTGCCAGCAGAAAGGCGGGAACCTCAAACATTCAGTACTTC. Translated: CASRKAGTSNIQYF.

The chain recombines TRBV19 with TRBJ2-2; 9 bases line up with TRBD2. V lost 0 bases, J lost 5 bases, and 7 bases stayed unmatched. CDR3 length equals 17 residues. Germline V lookup: CDR1 LNHDA, CDR2 SQIVND (reference sequence). Written as DNA, the CDR3 is TGTGCCAGTAGTATAGATTCAGCGGGGGGCGGGACCGGGGAGCTGTTTTTT. It specifies CASSIDSAGGGTGELFF.

The chain uses TRBV27 and TRBJ1-2; 9 bases are a match to TRBD1. The germline V gene has CDR1 MNHEY and CDR2 SMNVEV (reference sequence). The CDR3 has 12 amino acids. Germline trimming cut 6 bases from V and 7 bases from J; bases unmatched to any gene: 3. Here the CDR3 DNA reads TGTGCCAGCAGGAAGACAGGGGGTGGCTACACCTTC. It yields the protein CASRKTGGGYTF.

The genes are TRBV5-1 and TRBJ2-3, with D perhaps matching TRBD1 (6 bases). The germline V and J ends were trimmed by 5 bases and 7 bases, with 17 bases remaining between them. The length of the CDR3 is 14 residues. Per the germline V gene, CDR1 is SGHRS and CDR2 is YFSETQ. The CDR3 reads CASRAGAPLNTQYF. DNA for the CDR3: TGCGCCAGCAGGGCAGGGGCGCCCTTAAATACGCAGTATTTT.

A note on this clone: Additional DNA sequences in this sample encode the identical CDR3. The V and J genes are TRBV7-6 and TRBJ1-5; 9 positions agree with TRBD1. Germline V gene sequence: CDR1 SGHVS, CDR2 FNYEAQ. The CDR3 runs to 15 residues. The junction had 2 bases not matched to a gene; V was cut back by 4 bases and J by 1 base. As DNA, the CDR3 is TGTGCCAGCAGCTCCGGACAGGGGAGCAATCAGCCCCAGCATTTT. Its translation: CASSSGQGSNQPQHF.

The rearrangement links TRBV10-3 to TRBJ2-7; the match to TRBD2 covers 13 bases. Germline V lookup: CDR1 ENHRY, CDR2 SYGVKD. The CDR3 runs 15 residues. The V gene end was trimmed by 1 base and the J gene end by 9 bases; junction bases not matched to a gene: 6. The CDR3 region has the DNA TGTGCCATCAGTGAGTTCGGACTAGCGGGAGTGGCGCAGTACTTC. Translation: CAISEFGLAGVAQYF.

Concerning this clone itself: The junction shows a germline mismatch at one end, possibly a read error. V and J are TRBV7-7 and TRBJ1-3; no definite D call. CDR3 length: 13 amino acids. CDR1 is SSHAT and CDR2 is FNYEAQ in the germline V gene (reference sequence). CDR3 coding DNA: TGTGCTAGCAGCCCGAGCTCTGGAAACACCATATATTTT. Translating it yields CASSPSSGNTIYF.

This clone was counted a single time. The chain carries TRBV29-1 and TRBJ1-1; tentatively, D is TRBD1 (5 bases). The germline CDR1 and CDR2 sequences are SQVTM and ANQGSEA. The CDR3 is 13 residues long. V shed 4 bases and J shed 0 bases, with 9 bases lying between them. DNA for the CDR3: TGCAGCGTTGTTAGGGGTTTGAACACTGAAGCTTTCTTT. Protein product: CSVVRGLNTEAFF.

The V gene is TRBV5-1, the J gene TRBJ1-2; no reliable D call. The CDR3 length is 14 residues. The ends were cut back, 0 bases at V and 9 bases at J, with 15 bases in the middle. The germline V gene has CDR1 SGHRS and CDR2 YFSETQ. CDR3 sequence reads: CASSLGFEAKSYTF. The CDR3, as DNA: TGCGCCAGCAGCTTGGGTTTTGAGGCCAAGAGCTACACCTTC.

The chain is built from TRBV5-8 and TRBJ1-2; 7 nucleotides match TRBD1. The germline gives CDR1 SGHTS, CDR2 YDEGEE. The CDR3 is 16 residues long. The V and J ends lost 4 bases and 6 bases, in that order; junction bases with no gene match: 15. CDR3 coding DNA: TGTGCCAGCAGCGCCAATCCCCCGGGACAGCCGAATGGCTACACCTTC. It codes for CASSANPPGQPNGYTF.

The chain recombines TRBV5-5 with TRBJ2-7; 7 bases match TRBD1. This CDR3 is built from 15 residues. V lost 3 bases and J lost 0; bases outside the gene matches: 6. Germline V gene lookup returns CDR1 SGHKS and CDR2 YYEKEE (reference sequence). The CDR3 spells CASSSTTGVSYEQYF. The CDR3 DNA follows: TGTGCCAGCAGCTCGACAACAGGGGTCTCCTACGAGCAGTACTTC.

V usage is TRBV7-9 and J usage is TRBJ2-6; TRBD1 aligns across 7 bases. V shed 5 bases and J 0 bases; nucleotides not matched to a gene: 10. Germline V gene data show CDR1 as SEHNR and CDR2 as FQNEAQ (reference sequence). This CDR3 comprises 18 residues. The CDR3 nucleotides read TGTGCCAGCAGCCCCAGACAGGGCTTTAGCTCTGGGGCCAACGTCCTGACTTTC. This codes for CASSPRQGFSSGANVLTF. Using reference TRBV7-9 and TRBJ2-6 for the parts outside the CDR3, the full variable domain is DTGVSQNPRHKITKRGQNVTFRCDPISEHNRLYWYRQTLGQGPEFLTYFQNEAQLEKSRLLSDRFSAERPKGSFSTLEIQRTEQGDSAMYLCASSPRQGFSSGANVLTFGAGSRLTVL.

CDR3 in DNA: TGTGCCTGGAGTTGGGGGGTCACCGGGGAGCTGTTTTTT. Its translation is CAWSWGVTGELFF. The rearrangement joins TRBV30 to TRBJ2-2, with a weak D call TRBD2 (6 bases). CDR1 is GTSNPN, CDR2 SVGIG, per germline (reference sequence). The V end lost 2 bases, the J end lost 4 bases, and 8 bases lay between the germline ends. This CDR3 has 13 amino acids.

The chain uses TRBV4-1 and TRBJ1-2; 10 positions agree with TRBD1. V lost 2 bases to trimming and J lost 4 bases; unmatched junction nucleotides: 10. This CDR3 is 17 amino acids long. Germline CDR1 MGHRA, CDR2 YSYEKL. The CDR3 is CASSQSFRDRGSYGYTF. CDR3 DNA: TGCGCCAGCAGCCAATCGTTCCGGGACAGGGGAAGCTATGGCTACACCTTC.

The chain has TRBV5-4 and TRBJ1-2; TRBD1 aligns across 7 bases. The germline gives CDR1 SGHNT, CDR2 YYREEE (reference sequence). Germline trimming cut 4 bases from V and 3 bases from J; bases unmatched to any gene: 6. The CDR3 contains 14 residues. The CDR3 DNA follows: TGTGCCAGCAGCCCTCGGGACAGTGACTATGGCTACACCTTC. Amino acids: CASSPRDSDYGYTF.

This chain connects TRBV6-6 to TRBJ1-2; TRBD1 aligns across 7 bases. Germline values: CDR1 MNHNY, CDR2 SVGAGI (reference sequence). V shed 4 bases, J shed 6 bases, and the junction held 14 bases outside the gene matches. The CDR3 consists of 16 residues. This CDR3 is CASSSPTGAVGDGYTF. CDR3 sequence (DNA): TGTGCCAGCAGTTCCCCCACAGGGGCCGTTGGTGATGGCTACACCTTC.

CDR3 sequence: CASSPRNTEAFF. Written as DNA, the CDR3 is TGTGCCAGCTCCCCCAGGAACACTGAAGCTTTCTTT. The chain links TRBV18 to TRBJ1-1; D is ambiguous. This CDR3 is built from 12 residues. Germline assignment: CDR1 KGHSH and CDR2 LQKENI. Trimming removed 6 bases from V and 1 base from J, with 6 bases in between.